This passage covers 21 T cell receptor beta chains from one sample sequenced in a study of type 1 regulatory T cells. The study's findings and limits: Tr1 cells had a more restricted TCR repertoire than non-Tr1 cells.

Their cognate antigens are unknown. Each CDR3 protein gets one entry after TCRdb re-called the reads with MiXCR. There are fewer than 80,000 distinct CDR3 sequences in the sample; 20% to 25% occur only once, and roughly 8% lies in the top ten. Input material: cultured type 1 regulatory T (Tr1) cells, either the whole culture or a sorted fraction (not recorded which). All receptors derive from a human donor in good health.

This clonotype occurred a few times. This rearrangement joins TRBV18 to TRBJ2-1; possibly TRBD2 for D (6 bases). Trimming shortened V by 4 bases and J by 9 bases, and 16 bases separated the two germline ends. The CDR3 consists of 14 residues. CDR1 KGHSH and CDR2 LQKENI come from the germline V gene. The CDR3 DNA reads as TGTGCCAGCTCACAGGGAAGGCAGGGAGGTGAGCAGTTCTTC. This gives the protein CASSQGRQGGEQFF.

CDR3 coding DNA: TGTGCCAGCAGCCAGCCGGGCGGCGGAGATACGCAGTATTTT. Translating gives CASSQPGGGDTQYF. The chain links TRBV4-2 to TRBJ2-3; D is undetermined. The germline gives CDR1 LGHNA, CDR2 YNFKEQ. The CDR3 is 14 amino acids. V lost 3 bases to trimming and J lost 5 bases, with 12 bases between them.

The rearrangement uses TRBV20-1 and TRBJ2-3; D gene ambiguous. This CDR3 spans 15 amino acids. Germline lookup yields CDR1 DFQATT and CDR2 SNEGSKA (reference sequence). V gave up 3 bases and J gave up 0 bases, with 13 bases separating them. CDR3 sequence: CSASFGGSSTDTQYF. In DNA, the CDR3 is TGCAGTGCTAGCTTCGGCGGTTCTAGCACAGATACGCAGTATTTT.

The J gene is TRBJ2-1, the V gene TRBV12-3 or TRBV12-4, with TRBD1 matching 9 bases. V trimming: 7 bases; J trimming: 6 bases; junction bases outside the gene matches: 10. The CDR3 has 15 amino acids. Written as DNA, the CDR3 is TGTGCCAGCACCCCCGGGGCGACAGGGGGCAATGAGCAGTTCTTC. It is translated as CASTPGATGGNEQFF.

The chain has TRBV7-2 and TRBJ2-7; D may be TRBD1 (6 bases). Germline CDR1 SGHTA, CDR2 FQGNSA. The CDR3 is made up of 14 amino acids. V was trimmed by 2 bases and J by 2 bases, leaving 10 bases between them. In nucleotides, the CDR3 is TGTGCCAGCAGCTTAAACAGGGCCACCTACGAGCAGTACTTC. Protein: CASSLNRATYEQYF.

The chain employs TRBV21-1 and TRBJ2-2; the table's TRBD2 call for D was not verified on the DNA. TRBV21-1 is classified as a pseudogene. This CDR3 has 16 residues. The CDR3 DNA reads as TGTGCCAGCAGCTCCGAGGAGGGCATCAACACCGGGGAGCTGTTTTTT. Translating it yields CASSSEEGINTGELFF.

The V call is TRBV12-3 or TRBV12-4, the J call TRBJ1-1, with D possibly matching TRBD1 (5 bases). V gave up 3 bases and J gave up 0 bases, with 14 bases separating them. The CDR3 is 16 amino acids. CDR3 residues: CASSFRATAMNTEAFF. CDR3 in DNA: TGTGCCAGCAGTTTCCGCGCGACAGCAATGAACACTGAAGCTTTCTTT.

The chain couples TRBV20-1 to TRBJ2-7, with TRBD1 matching 7 bases. CDR3 length equals 14 residues. Germline lookup yields CDR1 DFQATT and CDR2 SNEGSKA (reference sequence). V trimming: 6 bases; J trimming: 2 bases; junction bases outside the gene matches: 10. DNA of the CDR3: TGCAGTGCCGATCACACAGGGGTTCCCTACGAGCAGTACTTC. This gives the protein CSADHTGVPYEQYF.

This clonotype was observed many times. The chain is built from TRBV3-1 and TRBJ2-4; D unclear. The CDR3 contains 13 residues. V was trimmed by 3 bases and J by 1 base, leaving 4 bases between them. Germline V CDR1 and CDR2: LGHDT, YNNKEL (reference sequence). The CDR3, as DNA: TGTGCCAGCAGCCACGCGGCCAAAAACATTCAGTACTTC. It encodes CASSHAAKNIQYF.

This sequence joins TRBV6-1 and TRBJ2-2, with TRBD1 matching 8 bases. The CDR3 sequence is 11 residues long. Trimming removed 5 bases from V and 14 bases from J; junction bases left unmatched: 4. Germline V lookup: CDR1 MNHNS, CDR2 SASEGT. Here the CDR3 reads CASSYDRGLFF. In DNA form, the CDR3 reads TGTGCCAGCAGTTACGACAGGGGACTGTTTTTT.

This sequence joins TRBV18 and TRBJ1-1; a possible D gene is TRBD1 (5 bases). Germline V CDR1 and CDR2: KGHSH, LQKENI. CDR3 length: 16 amino acids. Deletions cut 1 base from V and 0 bases from J, with 12 bases between. Here the CDR3 DNA reads TGTGCCAGCTCACCACTCGGGGGTCTCATGAACACTGAAGCTTTCTTT. Translated, it gives CASSPLGGLMNTEAFF. The full variable domain, completed using reference TRBV18 and TRBJ1-1, is NAGVMQNPRHLVRRRGQEARLRCSPMKGHSHVYWYRQLPEEGLKFMVYLQKENIIDESGMPKERFSAEFPKEGPSILRIQQVVRGDSAAYFCASSPLGGLMNTEAFFGQGTRLTVV.

This chain uses TRBV4-1 with TRBJ2-1; 7 nucleotides align to TRBD2. Looked up from germline, CDR1 is MGHRA and CDR2 is YSYEKL. This CDR3 has 18 amino acids. V lost 1 base and J lost 1; bases outside the gene matches: 10. CDR3 region: CASSQVDSGMASYNEQFF. The CDR3 DNA reads as TGCGCCAGCAGCCAAGTTGACAGCGGGATGGCTTCCTACAATGAGCAGTTCTTC.

The chain couples TRBV20-1 to TRBJ1-1; D gene unclear. The length of the CDR3 is 13 residues. V was cut by 6 bases and J by 0 bases, with 11 bases left in between. Germline CDR1 is DFQATT and CDR2 is SNEGSKA (reference sequence). The CDR3 DNA is TGCAGTGCCCCTAAGGACCTGAACACTGAAGCTTTCTTT. This translates into CSAPKDLNTEAFF.

This clonotype has just a few counts. V is TRBV12-3 or TRBV12-4 and J is TRBJ2-1, with no clear D. The V and J ends lost 6 bases and 7 bases respectively, with 7 bases between them. The CDR3 loop spans 11 amino acids. The CDR3 nucleotides are TGTGCCAGCAGGAAAGCTAATGAGCAGTTCTTC. It translates to CASRKANEQFF.

Written as DNA, the CDR3 is TGCGCCAGCAGCATCTCCGGGACAGGGAATGAAAAACTGTTTTTT. It encodes CASSISGTGNEKLFF. The V and J genes are TRBV5-1 and TRBJ1-4; TRBD1 aligns across 9 bases. The CDR3 covers 15 residues. Germline V CDR1 and CDR2: SGHRS, YFSETQ. The V segment lost 4 bases and the J segment 5 bases; nucleotides outside the gene matches: 6.

The chain links TRBV7-9 to TRBJ2-1; D uncertain. V was pared by 4 bases and J by 4 bases, with 8 bases between. CDR1 is SEHNR and CDR2 is FQNEAQ in the germline V gene (reference sequence). The CDR3 has 13 residues. CDR3 loop: CASSWILYNEQFF. The CDR3, as DNA: TGTGCCAGCAGCTGGATATTATACAATGAGCAGTTCTTC.

There are many counts of this clonotype. The chain carries TRBV29-1 and TRBJ2-7; D remains ambiguous. V was shortened by 0 bases and J by 3 bases, with 12 bases between the two germline ends. CDR1 is SQVTM and CDR2 is ANQGSEA in the germline V gene. This CDR3 spans 14 amino acids. The CDR3 region has the DNA TGCAGCGTTGAAGATGGTGGCGCGATCTACGAGCAGTACTTC. It translates to CSVEDGGAIYEQYF.

The chain joins TRBV12-3 or TRBV12-4 to TRBJ1-1; D remains unclear. The CDR3 has 12 residues. Trimming removed 4 bases from V and 0 bases from J, with 3 bases in between. The CDR3 bases are TGTGCCAGCAGTTACCTGAACACTGAAGCTTTCTTT. This codes for CASSYLNTEAFF.

The chain joins TRBV20-1 to TRBJ2-1; 8 bases map to TRBD2. The CDR3 has 15 amino acids. Germline V gene sequence: CDR1 DFQATT, CDR2 SNEGSKA (reference sequence). The V gene end was trimmed by 4 bases and the J gene end by 4 bases; junction bases not matched to a gene: 9. CDR3 loop: CSAIPSGSRYNEQFF. The CDR3 region has the DNA TGCAGTGCTATACCGAGCGGGAGTAGGTACAATGAGCAGTTCTTC.

The rearrangement uses TRBV30 and TRBJ2-3; D is uncertain. The CDR3 is made up of 12 amino acids. The germline V gene has CDR1 GTSNPN and CDR2 SVGIG (reference sequence). The V end was cut by 0 bases, the J end by 6 bases, with 7 bases between. CDR3 DNA: TGTGCCTGGAGTGTCTCTGGGGATACGCAGTATTTT. Residues: CAWSVSGDTQYF. Variable domain in full (rest from reference TRBV30 and TRBJ2-3): SQTIHQWPATLVQPVGSPLSLECTVEGTSNPNLYWYRQAAGRGLQLLFYSVGIGQISSEVPQNLSASRPQDRQFILSSKKLLLSDSGFYLCAWSVSGDTQYFGPGTRLTVL.

In this sample, this clonotype turned up a few times. This chain uses TRBV3-1 with TRBJ1-1, with a weak D call TRBD1 (5 bases). CDR3 length: 13 residues. CDR1 is LGHDT and CDR2 is YNNKEL in the germline V gene (reference sequence). V dropped 2 bases and J dropped 5 bases, with 9 bases sitting between them. The CDR3 loop is CASSQSGFTEAFF. In DNA form, the CDR3 reads TGTGCCAGCAGCCAATCAGGGTTTACTGAAGCTTTCTTT.